This T cell receptor beta chain stems from a study of beta chain features in type 1 diabetes. Whole-study findings and limits: Fewer insertions but more deletions were seen at VDJ junctions in type 1 diabetes patients. Within patients, naive, central memory and Treg TCRB repertoires seemed more similar than within healthy donors.

Sequenced material consisted of expressed TCRB transcripts (all of the isolated RNA was reverse transcribed). An average approximately 4 million reads came from naive, central memory and regulatory T cell samples. The repertoire was sequenced with immunoSEQ multiplex PCR; TCRdb's copy has only in-frame clones and lacks some. This table holds around 300,000 clones, 13% to 15% found once. Note on this clone: Its antigen is as yet unknown. The sample contains more than one DNA sequence encoding this CDR3.

Trimming took off 4 bases at V and 5 bases at J, with 9 bases between the two ends. From germline, CDR1 is SGHRS and CDR2 YFSETQ. CDR3 length equals 12 residues. The origin of this receptor is a man aged 25 to 40 in good health. V gene TRBV5-1 combines with J gene TRBJ1-1; no definite D call. What was sequenced was central memory CD4+ T cells from blood. In DNA form, the CDR3 reads TGCGCCAGCAGCCCGACCGGAACTGAAGCTTTCTTT. Protein: CASSPTGTEAFF.